Shown below are 5 T cell receptor beta chains from a single sample sequenced in a study of blood T cell repertoires in COVID-19. Assay used: immunoSEQ multiplex PCR; TCRdb lists only in-frame clones, some missing. The repertoire holds 350,000 to 550,000 clones, around 89% seen once, with around 1.1% in the top ten. Sequences were obtained from PBMCs or T cells enriched from blood (not recorded which). All receptors derive from a man aged 25 to 45 who had recovered from COVID-19.

The genes are TRBV24-1 and TRBJ1-2; 8 bases match TRBD1. This CDR3 region has 14 residues. From germline, CDR1 is KGHDR and CDR2 SFDVKD. Trimming took 3 bases from V and 5 from J; bases not matched to a gene: 4. The CDR3: CATSDTGQEYGYTF. The CDR3 DNA is TGTGCCACCAGTGATACGGGACAGGAGTATGGCTACACCTTC.

The V gene is TRBV27, the J gene TRBJ1-2; 8 bases match TRBD1. From germline, CDR1 is MNHEY and CDR2 SMNVEV (reference sequence). The V segment lost 3 bases and the J segment 5 bases; nucleotides outside the gene matches: 5. The CDR3 extends over 14 amino acids. The CDR3 loop is CASSFAGGSYGYTF. The CDR3 coding sequence is TGTGCCAGCAGTTTTGCAGGGGGCAGTTATGGCTACACCTTC.

The J gene is TRBJ2-5, the V gene TRBV19; TRBD2 might be the D (6 bases). CDR1 LNHDA and CDR2 SQIVND come from the germline V gene (reference sequence). CDR3 length: 16 amino acids. The germline V and J ends were trimmed by 3 bases and 7 bases, with 21 bases remaining between them. In DNA, the CDR3 is TGTGCCAGTAGTATCCACCGGGACGGGGGATTGGGGACCCAGTACTTC. Translated: CASSIHRDGGLGTQYF.

The chain couples TRBV6-5 to TRBJ2-7, with TRBD2 matching 7 bases. Germline CDR1 is MNHEY and CDR2 is SVGAGI. The CDR3 is 15 residues long. V shed 4 bases and J 2 bases; nucleotides not matched to a gene: 8. The CDR3 here is CASSWGGAGAYEQYF. The CDR3 DNA reads TGTGCCAGCAGTTGGGGAGGGGCGGGAGCCTACGAGCAGTACTTC.

V gene TRBV11-1 combines with J gene TRBJ2-3; tentatively, D is TRBD2 (6 bases). Trimming left V 4 bases short and J 4 bases short, with 18 bases between. This CDR3 contains 16 residues. In germline, CDR1 is SGHAT, CDR2 FQDESV (reference sequence). The CDR3 nucleotides read TGTGCCAGCAGCTCCTTAGAGGGAGCGGGCCCAGATACGCAGTATTTT. It is translated as CASSSLEGAGPDTQYF.